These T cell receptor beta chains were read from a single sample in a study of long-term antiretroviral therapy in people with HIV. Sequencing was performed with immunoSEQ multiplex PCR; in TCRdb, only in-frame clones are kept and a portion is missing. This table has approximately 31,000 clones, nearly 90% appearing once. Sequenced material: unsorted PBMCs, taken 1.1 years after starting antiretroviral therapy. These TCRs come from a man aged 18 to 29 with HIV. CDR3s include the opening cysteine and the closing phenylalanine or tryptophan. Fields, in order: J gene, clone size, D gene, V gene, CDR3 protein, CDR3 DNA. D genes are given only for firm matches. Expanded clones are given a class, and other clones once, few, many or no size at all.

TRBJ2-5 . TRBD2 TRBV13 CASSLGRGYQETQYF TGTGCCAGCAGCTTAGGGCGGGGGTACCAAGAGACCCAGTACTTC
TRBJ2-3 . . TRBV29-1 CSVAPLIADTQYF TGCAGCGTTGCCCCTTTGATCGCAGATACGCAGTATTTT
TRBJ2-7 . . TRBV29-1 CSVVPGRAYEQYF TGCAGCGTTGTTCCGGGCAGGGCCTACGAGCAGTACTTC
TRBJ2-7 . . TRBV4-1 CASASVGGASEQYF TGCGCCAGCGCGTCGGTGGGGGGGGCCAGCGAGCAGTACTTC
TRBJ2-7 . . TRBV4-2 CASSQVTGTVYEQYF TGTGCCAGCAGCCAAGTTACCGGGACGGTCTACGAGCAGTACTTC
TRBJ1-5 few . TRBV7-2 CASSLYGRDSNQPQHF TGTGCCAGCAGCCTTTACGGACGGGATAGCAATCAGCCCCAGCATTTT
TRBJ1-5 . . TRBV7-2 CASSLAPGWGNQPQHF TGTGCCAGCAGCTTAGCCCCGGGATGGGGCAATCAGCCCCAGCATTTT
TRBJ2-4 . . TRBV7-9 CASSPSLGLAKNIQYF TGTGCCAGCAGCCCCTCCCTGGGGTTAGCCAAAAACATTCAGTACTTC
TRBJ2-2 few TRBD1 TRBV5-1 CASSAGTGGTGELFF TGCGCCAGCAGCGCCGGGACAGGGGGTACCGGGGAGCTGTTTTTT
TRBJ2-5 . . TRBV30 CAWSVPPEETQYF TGTGCCTGGAGTGTACCCCCAGAAGAGACCCAGTACTTC
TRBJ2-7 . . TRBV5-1 CASSLLPQDSYEQYF TGCGCCAGCAGCTTGTTACCCCAGGACTCCTACGAGCAGTACTTC
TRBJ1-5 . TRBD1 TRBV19 CASTGDRGRGSNQPQHF TGTGCCAGTACTGGGGACAGGGGAAGGGGTAGCAATCAGCCCCAGCATTTT
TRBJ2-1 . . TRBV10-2 CASSVDSYNEQFF TGCGCCAGCAGTGTTGACAGTTACAATGAGCAGTTCTTC
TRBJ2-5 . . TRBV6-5 CASIAPGLETQYF TGTGCCAGCATTGCCCCAGGGCTAGAGACCCAGTACTTC
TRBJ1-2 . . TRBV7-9 CASSLEDTSGYTF TGTGCCAGCAGCTTAGAAGATACCTCCGGCTACACCTTC
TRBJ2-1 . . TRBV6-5 CASSLEWVSYNEQFF TGTGCCAGCAGTCTAGAGTGGGTCTCCTACAATGAGCAGTTCTTC
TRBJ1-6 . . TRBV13 CASSPKTAGNSPLHF TGTGCCAGCAGCCCCAAGACGGCGGGGAATTCACCCCTCCACTTT
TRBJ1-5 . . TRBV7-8 CASGKGGPSMHQPQHF TGTGCCAGCGGTAAGGGGGGCCCCTCTATGCATCAGCCCCAGCATTTT
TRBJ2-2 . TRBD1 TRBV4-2 CASSPTRAAGGALGELFF TGTGCCAGCAGCCCCACCCGGGCGGCAGGGGGCGCTTTGGGGGAGCTGTTTTTT
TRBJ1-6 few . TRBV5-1 CASSPTGQANSPLHF TGCGCCAGCAGCCCCACCGGACAAGCTAATTCACCCCTCCACTTT
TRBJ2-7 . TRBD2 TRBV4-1 CASSQILAGDFYEQYF TGCGCCAGCAGCCAGATACTAGCGGGAGACTTCTACGAGCAGTACTTC
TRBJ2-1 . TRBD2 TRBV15 CATSRDRLAVTMSGFF TGTGCCACCAGCAGAGATCGACTAGCGGTTACGATGAGCGGGTTCTTC
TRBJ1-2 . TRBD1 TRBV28 CATQGDGYTF TGTGCCACTCAGGGGGACGGCTACACCTTC
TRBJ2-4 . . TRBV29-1 CSVMGIQNIQYF TGCAGCGTTATGGGCATCCAAAACATTCAGTACTTC
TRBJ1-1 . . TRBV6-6 CASSYGGAATEAFF TGTGCCAGCAGTTACGGCGGCGCGGCCACTGAAGCTTTCTTT
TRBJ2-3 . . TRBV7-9 CASSPTGYGTDTQYF TGTGCCAGCAGCCCCACAGGGTATGGCACAGATACGCAGTATTTT
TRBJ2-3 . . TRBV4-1 CASSQGPTDTQYF TGCGCCAGCAGCCAAGGACCCACAGATACGCAGTATTTT
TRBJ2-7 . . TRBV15 CATGLGSSYEQYF TGTGCCACCGGCCTTGGGAGCTCCTACGAGCAGTACTTC
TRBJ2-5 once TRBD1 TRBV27 CASSFTGEETQYF TGTGCCAGCAGTTTTACAGGGGAAGAGACCCAGTACTTC
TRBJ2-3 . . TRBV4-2 CASSQDRGGKRDTQYF TGTGCCAGCAGCCAAGATAGGGGGGGCAAGAGAGATACGCAGTATTTT
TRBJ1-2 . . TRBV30 CAWSVLAVGGYTF TGTGCCTGGAGTGTATTAGCCGTGGGAGGCTACACCTTC
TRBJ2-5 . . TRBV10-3 CAISARGGYQETQYF TGTGCCATCAGTGCCCGGGGCGGGTACCAAGAGACCCAGTACTTC
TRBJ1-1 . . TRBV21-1 CASSKPPGQNTEAFF TGTGCCAGCAGCAAACCCCCGGGGCAAAACACTGAAGCTTTCTTT
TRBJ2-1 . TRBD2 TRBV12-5 CASGSPSGGYNEQFF TGTGCTAGTGGTTCGCCTAGCGGGGGGTACAATGAGCAGTTCTTC
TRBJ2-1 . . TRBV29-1 CSVGARGSYNEQFF TGCAGCGTTGGGGCTAGAGGCTCCTACAATGAGCAGTTCTTC
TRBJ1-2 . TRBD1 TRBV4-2 CASSRKPGQGYYGYTF TGTGCCAGCAGCCGTAAACCGGGACAGGGGTACTATGGCTACACCTTC
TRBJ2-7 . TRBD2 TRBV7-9 CASSPRTSFLSTSYEQYF TGTGCCAGCAGCCCAAGGACTAGTTTTCTGTCTACGTCCTACGAGCAGTACTTC
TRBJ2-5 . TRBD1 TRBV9 CASSVEGQGAFQTQYF TGTGCCAGCAGCGTAGAGGGACAGGGGGCTTTTCAGACCCAGTACTTC
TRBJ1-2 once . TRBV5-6 CASSLWGSPYRYTF TGTGCCAGCAGCTTGTGGGGCAGCCCCTATCGCTACACCTTC
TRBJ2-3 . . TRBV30 CARSRQTHTDTQYF TGTGCCAGATCCCGACAGACGCACACAGATACGCAGTATTTT
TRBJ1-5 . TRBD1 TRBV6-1 CASSEFRGPNQPQHF TGTGCCAGCAGTGAATTCAGGGGGCCCAATCAGCCCCAGCATTTT
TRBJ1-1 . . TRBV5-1 CASTLWGSLNTEAFF TGCGCCAGCACCTTGTGGGGCAGCTTGAACACTGAAGCTTTCTTT
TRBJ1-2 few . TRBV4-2 CASSQDAIGYTF TGTGCCAGCAGCCAGGACGCGATTGGCTACACCTTC
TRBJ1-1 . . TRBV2 CASSEEVAFFPNTEAFF TGTGCCAGCAGTGAAGAAGTGGCTTTTTTCCCGAACACTGAAGCTTTCTTT
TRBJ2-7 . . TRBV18 CASSPRERSSYEQYF TGTGCCAGCTCACCAAGGGAGCGGAGCTCCTACGAGCAGTACTTC
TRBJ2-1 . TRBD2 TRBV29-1 CSVTGTSAYNEQFF TGCAGCGTTACCGGGACTAGCGCGTACAATGAGCAGTTCTTC
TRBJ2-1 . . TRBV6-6 CASSYNRFLEQFF TGTGCCAGCAGTTACAACCGCTTTTTAGAGCAGTTCTTC
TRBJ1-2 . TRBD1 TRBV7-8 CASSLRPRTGEGYTF TGTGCCAGCAGCTTACGGCCCCGGACAGGGGAAGGCTACACCTTC
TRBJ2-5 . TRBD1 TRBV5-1 CASSFLGTGGLETQYF TGCGCCAGCAGCTTTTTAGGGACAGGGGGTTTGGAGACCCAGTACTTC
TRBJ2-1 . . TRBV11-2 CASSLPRGGAINNEQFF TGTGCCAGCAGCTTACCCCGGGGCGGGGCGATAAACAATGAGCAGTTCTTC
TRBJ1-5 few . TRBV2 CASSATGVGNQPQHF TGTGCCAGCAGTGCGACGGGGGTTGGCAATCAGCCCCAGCATTTT
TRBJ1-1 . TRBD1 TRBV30 CAAGQGFTEAFF TGTGCCGCGGGACAGGGGTTCACTGAAGCTTTCTTT
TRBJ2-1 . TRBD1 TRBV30 CACMPDRGTFNEQFF TGTGCCTGCATGCCGGACAGGGGAACCTTCAATGAGCAGTTCTTC
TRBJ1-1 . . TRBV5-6 CASRVRGLGTEAFF TGTGCCAGCAGAGTCAGGGGCCTCGGCACTGAAGCTTTCTTT
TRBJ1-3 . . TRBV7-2 CASSQIGWAAGSGNTIYF TGTGCCAGCAGCCAAATCGGATGGGCAGCGGGCTCTGGAAACACCATATATTTT